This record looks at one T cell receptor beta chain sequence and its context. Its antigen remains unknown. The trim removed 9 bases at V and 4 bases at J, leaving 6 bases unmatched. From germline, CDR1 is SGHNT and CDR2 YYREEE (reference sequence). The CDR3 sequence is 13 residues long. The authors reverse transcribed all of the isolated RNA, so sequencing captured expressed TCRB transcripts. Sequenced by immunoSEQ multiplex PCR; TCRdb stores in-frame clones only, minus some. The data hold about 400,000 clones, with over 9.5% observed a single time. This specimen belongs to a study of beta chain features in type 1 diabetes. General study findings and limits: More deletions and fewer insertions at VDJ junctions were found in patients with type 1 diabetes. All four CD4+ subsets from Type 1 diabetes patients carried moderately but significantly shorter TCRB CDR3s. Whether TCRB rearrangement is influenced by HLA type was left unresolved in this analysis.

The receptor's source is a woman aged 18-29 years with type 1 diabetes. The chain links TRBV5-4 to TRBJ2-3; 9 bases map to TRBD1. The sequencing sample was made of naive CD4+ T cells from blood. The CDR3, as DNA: TGTGCCAATCGGACAGGGGCGCCAGATACGCAGTATTTT. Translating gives CANRTGAPDTQYF.